This is a list of T cell receptor beta chains from one sample in a study of type 1 regulatory T cells. TCRdb processed the reads anew with MiXCR; each CDR3 protein has one entry. In the table there are about 59,000 distinct CDR3 sequences, roughly two thirds of which are singletons. These receptors have no known antigen. The sequencing input was cultured non-Tr1 T cells, either the whole culture or a sorted T cell fraction (not recorded which). Source of these receptors: a human donor in good health. Both conserved end residues are trimmed from each CDR3. The D gene is left open where the match is weak.

j_call,d_call,v_call,cdr3_aa
TRBJ2-7,TRBD2,TRBV6-1,ASRAGGLYEQY
TRBJ2-2,NA,TRBV5-4,ASSEDSSGELF
TRBJ2-2,NA,TRBV3-1,ASSRTEEELF
TRBJ2-1,NA,TRBV7-9,ASSVYNEQF
TRBJ2-2,NA,TRBV4-2,ASSQKIGRSTGELF
TRBJ2-5,NA,TRBV20-1,SAPHRAGEETQY
TRBJ1-6,TRBD1,TRBV28,ASIPGQGNSPLH
TRBJ1-6,NA,TRBV7-6,ASSLGQRNSPLH
TRBJ1-2,NA,TRBV9,ASSVAGTQNYGYT
TRBJ2-2,NA,TRBV19,ASSSPWRRRNTGELF
TRBJ2-3,NA,TRBV24-1,ATGKAGTSSTDTQY
TRBJ2-3,NA,TRBV20-1,SADGTLYTDTQY
TRBJ2-1,TRBD2,TRBV7-8,ASSLLPSGSNEQF
TRBJ1-2,NA,TRBV28,ASADQGGYT
TRBJ2-5,NA,TRBV20-1,SARDRATARRETQY
TRBJ1-3,TRBD1,TRBV7-2,ASSLAEGAPSGNTIY
TRBJ2-3,NA,TRBV5-1,ASNLGTRETTDTQY
TRBJ2-6,TRBD1,TRBV10-2,ASRPGQGSGANVLT
TRBJ2-3,NA,TRBV7-2,ASSLRGGVGTDTQY
TRBJ2-3,TRBD2,TRBV7-8,ASSISRGEAADTQY
TRBJ2-3,TRBD2,TRBV20-1,SARTSGTTDTQY
TRBJ1-1,TRBD1,TRBV18,ASSLRGHEDTEAF
TRBJ2-2,NA,TRBV4-2,ASSQETGPNTGELF
TRBJ1-4,NA,TRBV6-7,ASSYSREVDEKLF
TRBJ1-5,NA,TRBV6-6,ASSFGDTSNQPQH
TRBJ2-7,TRBD2,TRBV20-1,SASAGSGTGYEQY
TRBJ2-7,NA,TRBV20-1,SARDYRTSMDKQY
TRBJ1-1,TRBD1,TRBV5-1,ASSYTGTGSTEAF
TRBJ2-7,NA,TRBV30,AWSRRTYEQY
TRBJ2-2,TRBD1,TRBV6-1,ASSELGTVSTGELF
TRBJ2-5,TRBD1,TRBV3-1,ASSQDRGLETQY
TRBJ1-1,NA,TRBV20-1,SARGDTLNTEAF
TRBJ2-6,NA,TRBV5-1,ASSLEKWANSGANVLT
TRBJ2-1,TRBD2,TRBV6-5,ASSPTGLAGSYNEQF
TRBJ2-7,TRBD1,TRBV29-1,SAGQGLGEQY
TRBJ1-1,NA,TRBV5-1,ASTVGRGNTEAF
TRBJ2-1,NA,TRBV20-1,SASYEGNEQF
TRBJ1-1,NA,TRBV12-3/TRBV12-4,ASTSYFMNTEAF
TRBJ2-1,NA,TRBV18,ASSPPSQRWEEQF
TRBJ2-1,TRBD2,TRBV2,ASRGGGFEQF
TRBJ2-1,NA,TRBV20-1,SASRLRGSYNEQF
TRBJ2-4,TRBD2,TRBV7-9,ASSTKREGENIQY
TRBJ2-5,TRBD1,TRBV20-1,SATGTGGFQETQY
TRBJ2-3,NA,TRBV6-2/TRBV6-3,ASSFSVKTDTQY
TRBJ2-7,NA,TRBV7-9,ASNLVPGGAYEQY
TRBJ2-5,NA,TRBV27,ASSTDRAGASGLQETQY
TRBJ2-5,TRBD2,TRBV12-3/TRBV12-4,ASSLRTSGRRGQETQY
TRBJ1-2,TRBD1,TRBV6-2/TRBV6-3,ASTPTGGQGSYGYT
TRBJ2-5,TRBD1,TRBV7-8,ASRVSRGRRETQY
TRBJ1-2,TRBD1,TRBV7-8,ASSVRTGDANYGYT
TRBJ2-1,NA,TRBV6-1,ASSAGLGAYNEQF
TRBJ2-7,TRBD1,TRBV20-1,SATGQGRYEQY